The rows below give T cell receptor beta chains drawn from one sample of a study of T-cell memory formation after mild COVID-19. TCRdb independently ran MiXCR on the 5' RACE reads; one entry per CDR3 protein. The data contain about 110,000 distinct CDR3 sequences, under 15% of them singletons. The sequenced sample consisted of PBMCs or a T cell subset sorted from them (not recorded which). Every receptor here comes from an adult woman who had mild COVID-19 (a few samples of this study predate the infection). Cell type and time point are not known. Each CDR3 is given with its conserved first and last residue. The D gene is left open where the match is weak. Some rows have no size entry. The others give once, few or many, or a class for an expanded clone.

v_gene	d_gene	abundance	j_gene	CDR3aa	CDR3nt
TRBV5-1	TRBD1	many	TRBJ2-1	CASSLVGTGGPEQFF	TGCGCCAGCAGCTTGGTAGGGACAGGGGGGCCTGAGCAGTTCTTC
TRBV15	TRBD2	NA	TRBJ2-2	CATSREWEGVGGELFF	TGTGCCACCAGCAGGGAGTGGGAGGGCGTCGGCGGGGAGCTGTTTTTT
TRBV12-3/TRBV12-4	NA	few	TRBJ1-3	CASSPPWIF	TGTGCCAGCAGTCCGCCATGGATTTTT
TRBV7-9	TRBD2	few	TRBJ2-7	CASSSPSGSINEQYF	TGTGCCAGCAGCTCCCCAAGCGGGAGTATAAACGAGCAGTACTTC
TRBV7-9	NA	NA	TRBJ2-2	CASSLATGSLAGELFF	TGTGCCAGCAGCTTAGCAACTGGATCCTTGGCCGGGGAGCTGTTTTTT
TRBV4-3	NA	many	TRBJ2-7	CASSQDRGYEQYF	TGCGCCAGCAGCCAAGATAGGGGATACGAGCAGTACTTC
TRBV7-9	NA	many	TRBJ2-7	CASSLGGTTWQYF	TGTGCCAGCAGCTTGGGCGGCACCACCTGGCAGTACTTC
TRBV9	NA	NA	TRBJ2-3	CASSIGSLWNTDTQYF	TGTGCCAGCAGCATAGGAAGTTTGTGGAACACAGATACGCAGTATTTT
TRBV4-1	NA	few	TRBJ2-7	CASSPLGSYEQYF	TGCGCCAGCAGCCCTTTAGGCTCCTACGAGCAGTACTTC
TRBV6-2/TRBV6-3	TRBD2	many	TRBJ2-7	CASGRSSYEQYF	TGTGCTAGCGGGAGAAGCTCCTACGAGCAGTACTTC
TRBV29-1	NA	NA	TRBJ2-1	CSVSWGDNEQFF	TGCAGCGTTTCATGGGGCGACAATGAGCAGTTCTTC
TRBV11-2	NA	many	TRBJ2-3	CASSPPGEADTQYF	TGTGCCAGCAGCCCCCCGGGCGAGGCAGATACGCAGTATTTT
TRBV12-3/TRBV12-4	TRBD1	NA	TRBJ2-1	CASSFRDRPRHEQFF	TGTGCCAGCAGTTTTAGGGACAGGCCCCGCCATGAGCAGTTCTTC
TRBV4-3	NA	few	TRBJ2-3	CASSQDKGGPISHTDTQYF	TGCGCCAGCAGCCAAGATAAAGGTGGACCAATCTCCCACACAGATACGCAGTATTTT
TRBV7-9	TRBD1	NA	TRBJ2-1	CASSGPTGGADNEQFF	TGTGCCAGCAGCGGACCGACAGGGGGCGCGGACAATGAGCAGTTCTTC
TRBV5-1	NA	many	TRBJ1-2	CASSLWAANYGYTF	TGCGCCAGCAGCTTGTGGGCAGCTAACTATGGCTACACCTTC
TRBV24-1	NA	many	TRBJ1-1	CATSEGSRNTEAFF	TGTGCCACCAGTGAAGGCTCTCGGAACACTGAAGCTTTCTTT
TRBV5-1	NA	few	TRBJ2-3	CASSSPTTQGTDTQYF	TGCGCCAGCAGCTCCCCGACTACCCAAGGCACAGATACGCAGTATTTT
TRBV5-5	NA	NA	TRBJ2-2	CASSADGATDNTGELFF	TGTGCCAGCAGCGCCGACGGGGCCACTGACAACACCGGGGAGCTGTTTTTT
TRBV20-1	NA	many	TRBJ2-3	CSAARDTDTQYF	TGCAGTGCTGCCAGGGACACAGATACGCAGTATTTT
TRBV7-6	NA	many	TRBJ2-1	CASSLGAGSDEQFF	TGTGCCAGCAGCTTAGGGGCCGGGAGCGATGAGCAGTTCTTC
TRBV7-9	NA	NA	TRBJ1-1	CAIESLSHTEAFF	TGTGCCATTGAGTCCCTGAGCCACACTGAAGCTTTCTTT
TRBV7-8	NA	few	TRBJ1-1	CASRTGGATEAFF	TGTGCCAGCAGGACGGGGGGGGCCACTGAAGCTTTCTTT